This T cell receptor (beta chain) was found in a study of a mutant IDH1 vaccine in newly diagnosed glioma (dated by TCRdb to the early 2020s). Some background on the complete study: Eight vaccinations were administered to patients in weeks 1, 3, 5, 7, 11, 15, 19 and 23, corresponding to visits V03 through V10. Vaccination started 4-6 weeks after radiotherapy alone, or was given together with temozolomide cycles in the groups whose treatment included chemotherapy. Of the approximately 34 treated patients, approximately 62% were male and around 40% were female, and a mean age of approximately 40 years was recorded. Before enrollment, most patients had been given radiochemotherapy with temozolomide as standard therapy, while the rest had received either radiotherapy alone or temozolomide alone. Peripheral blood was drawn at six visits: V03 (baseline), V05, V07, V10, V12 and V13. For exploratory analyses, fewer than 30 treated patients had longitudinal TCRB deep sequencing done wherever samples were available.

Study-wide conclusions, independent of this receptor: Across multiple MHC alleles, vaccine-induced immune responses were seen in around 93% of patients. PBMC samples for TCRB deep sequencing were selected based on availability. No apparent relationship was observed between pseudoprogression and alterations in the top peripheral T cell clonotypes detected by TCRB sequencing. According to the authors, sample limitations meant that analyses of patient blood samples could not be reproduced.

Based on the germline V gene (reference sequence), the CDR1 and CDR2 sequences are LNHDA and SQIVND. Counted from cysteine to phenylalanine, this CDR3 has 15 amino acids. Only the CDR3 DNA is retained, 45 bases long and in frame from the first base. V loses 5 bases, J loses 1 base, and the germline ends lie 14 bases apart. Libraries were constructed by the immunoSEQ multiplex PCR assay. Following the manufacturer's protocol, the hsTCRB Kit was used to amplify rearranged TCR beta chain sequences. An Illumina MiSeq was used to sequence the TCRB libraries. Concerning the study's data processing: Demultiplexing, trimming and gene mapping were performed with the kit vendor's proprietary platform. TCRdb took over this immuneACCESS table, retaining in-frame rearrangements with V and J assigned. Such tables are incomplete; in checked studies, under half of the missing clones stem from an unresolved V gene, and the remainder is unexplained. From that table come the V and J calls and clone size; the DNA was used to work out D and trimming. The sample includes approximately 30,000 clones, with around 84% observed a single time. The top ten constitute more than 15% of the sample.

The time point label of this sample denotes: week 23, last vaccination. Each vaccine dose was 300 ug of a 20-mer mutant IDH1 peptide in Montanide, given subcutaneously with topical imiquimod. Donors had newly diagnosed WHO grade 3 or 4 IDH1-mutant astrocytomas with loss of nuclear ATRX. The samples were drawn from NOA16, a multicentre, single-arm, open-label phase I trial in Germany that tested a mutant IDH1 peptide vaccine in humans for the first time. The DNeasy Blood and Tissue Kit was used to extract genomic DNA from EDTA blood for TCRB sequencing. Details on this clone: The clone's antigen remains unknown. Within one base of it there is no much larger clone, and no base qualities were kept.

The sample here was PBMCs, taken from a glioma patient whose treatment included an IDH1 peptide vaccine. This TCR derives from a woman aged 30 to 39 with glioma. The chain is encoded by TRBV19 joined to TRBJ1-2; the D gene is possibly TRBD1, with 6 bases matching. CDR3 protein: CASSAGGSVNYGYTF. The DNA sequence follows: TGTGCCAGTAGTGCGGGGGGCAGCGTTAACTATGGCTACACCTTC.